One TCR beta chain is described in this entry. This clonotype was seen at least ten times. What antigen it recognizes has not been identified. No per-base quality is available; no much larger clone lies one base away. These data originate in a study of regulatory T cells in long-lasting Graves disease (TCRdb year 2021). In terms of the full investigation: Patients with newly diagnosed Graves' disease had been on antithyroid drugs for under 3 months. The study was registered as a clinical trial and conducted in China. TCR sequencing covered 13 persistent and around 20 newly diagnosed Graves' disease patients, 33 samples in total. Patients with persistent Graves' disease were compared with patients with newly diagnosed Graves' disease using TCR sequencing and RNA sequencing of peripheral blood.

What the research found in general, with its limitations: Preferential use of TRBV28, TRBJ1-2 and TRBJ2-5 was observed in persistent disease, whereas TRBV20-1 and TRBJ2-1 were favored in newly diagnosed disease. Lower TCR Shannon entropy and fewer highly expanded clones were observed in persistent Graves' disease patients than in newly diagnosed patients, which suggested clonal expansion. Persistent patients shared more public clonotypes among themselves (approximately 2,500) than newly diagnosed patients did (over 950). The small sample size was acknowledged by the authors as a limitation that may reduce accuracy. Peripheral blood alone was examined, since thyroid tissue, which constituted the primary lesion, could not be accessed. Sequencing and analysis were restricted to the TCR beta chain.

The sample's time point label, decoded: newly diagnosed GD, antithyroid drugs for less than 3 months. RNA was extracted from PBMCs in TRIzol for both TCR sequencing and RNA sequencing. The diagnosis of Graves' disease followed American Thyroid Association guidelines. Patients were recruited from an endocrinology department in Xi'an, China. Each patient gave about 9.1 milliliters of peripheral blood, collected in an EDTA anticoagulant tube. Ficoll Paque Plus density gradient separation was used to isolate PBMCs, and no additional T cell sorting was done. An Agilent 2100 Bioanalyzer and agarose gel were used to check RNA quality, and a NanoDrop 2000 was used to measure RNA concentration. In the germline V gene (reference sequence), CDR1 corresponds to GTSNPN and CDR2 to SVGIG. Clipping removes 0 bases from V and 3 bases from J, with 9 as the unmatched junction base count. From its cysteine to its phenylalanine, the CDR3 spans 16 amino acids. Just the 48-base CDR3 DNA is kept, in frame starting at base 1.

The library was built by means of multiplex PCR. Data came from an Illumina HiSeq 4000. CDR3 regions were amplified by Arm-PCR with iRepertoire HTBI primers to construct TCR beta libraries. Before sequencing, the PCR products went through gel purification. The original methods were these. Gene usage analysis of CDR3 amino acid clonotypes used the 50 to 70 TRBV and more than 13 TRBJ segments found across samples. COPE and FqMerger were used to merge filtered high-quality paired reads into contigs. BLAST was used to align contigs to IMGT TRBV, TRBD and TRBJ reference genes, and CDR3 was defined according to IMGT. Any clonotype with a frequency above 0.1% was counted as a highly expanded clone. Shannon entropy served as the measure of repertoire diversity, while the Gini coefficient captured V-J evenness. A clonotype was considered public if more than one individual shared it. TCRdb reprocessing: public reads trimmed at Q25 with fastp, clones called with MiXCR, in-frame beta chains kept. One record per CDR3 amino acid sequence lists the most common genes and DNA. These V and J calls rely on TCRdb rather than the paper's analysis. This sample is represented by around 500,000 distinct CDR3 sequences; around 12% of them were singletons. Roughly 8.2% of the sample comes from the top ten.

This sample was also put to use in a study of T cells in Graves' hyperthyroidism and ophthalmopathy. Looking at the second paper: Stable Graves' hyperthyroidism was defined as the absence of progression to ophthalmopathy over 18 months of follow-up. Hyperthyroidism patients were newly diagnosed, with disease duration under 2 months, and aged 18 to 65 years. Patients with uncontrolled infections, other autoimmune diseases, pregnancy or lactation were excluded. Diagnoses relied on clinical symptoms, serum thyroxine and TRAb, thyroid ultrasound and orbital computed tomography. The TCR CDR3 was subjected to a first round of RT-PCR using the HTBI primer set and the Qiagen OneStep RT-PCR kit. Blood samples also contained most of the expanded thyroid clonotypes (frequency above 0.001), which suggests that blood repertoires may reflect thyroid immune responses. Ophthalmopathy was separated from stable hyperthyroidism by a 13 V-J signature model, with 85% to 90% sensitivity and roughly 84% specificity obtained in cross-validation and 80%/75% obtained in testing. In validation, the model predicted progression to ophthalmopathy a median of roughly six months before onset, with over 55% sensitivity and more than 72% specificity. A discovery cohort of about a hundred patients, roughly 45 with Graves' ophthalmopathy and over 55 with stable Graves' hyperthyroidism, was used to find distinguishing TCR V-J signatures. Whether ophthalmopathy could be predicted prospectively was tested in an independent validation cohort made up of roughly 20 hyperthyroidism patients plus 17 patients who later progressed to ophthalmopathy. The roughly 99 discovery patients were divided at random into training and test sets in a 7:3 ratio. Thyroid tissue and blood T-cell repertoires from six Graves' hyperthyroidism patients were also compared in the study. Following sampling, methimazole starting at 30 mg daily was given to hyperthyroidism patients, and high-dose intravenous methylprednisolone was given to ophthalmopathy patients. Libraries were constructed in a second round of multiplex PCR, after which size selection and purification were performed. The libraries were sequenced on an Illumina HiSeq2000 using paired-end 100 bp reads. SOAPnuke was used to process the raw data, throwing out any read that contained adapters or uncalled bases, had a mean Phred below 15, or lacked an exact constant-primer or identifier match. High-quality paired reads were merged using COPE v1.2.5, and each unique nucleotide sequence was defined as a clonotype. MiTCR v1.1 was used to align clonotypes to the IMGT TRBV, TRBD and TRBJ reference segments. The analysis included only V-J combinations with a frequency above 0.0001, which together covered 99.2% of the repertoires. A TCS score was defined as the ratio of F50 (clonal expansion) to E x V (chaos), with BLOSUM62-based TCRdist applied between CDR3 peptides within each V-J. Welch's t-statistics and random forest reduced roughly 540 V-J features to about 12, which were used in a naive Bayes classifier (R e1071). No statistical method was used to set the sample size in advance, and investigators knew the group allocation. According to the paper, TCR Vbeta CDR3 sequencing was carried out on over 130 peripheral blood samples, which came from about 45 ophthalmopathy, under 85 hyperthyroidism and 17 progressor patients.

The sequenced sample was peripheral blood mononuclear cells (PBMCs), obtained at new diagnosis, from a patient treated with antithyroid drugs. This sequence originates from a woman younger than 45 with Graves disease. Donor details come from another sample of the same person, matched by shared clones. The chain uses TRBV30 and TRBJ2-3; 7 of the junction bases match TRBD2. The CDR3: CAWSVGLYGWTDTQYF. The DNA sequence reads TGTGCCTGGAGTGTGGGACTATACGGTTGGACAGATACGCAGTATTTT.